These 14 T cell receptor beta chains share one sample of origin, sequenced in a study of T cell repertoires in cytomegalovirus infection. TCRdb processed the reads anew with MiXCR; each CDR3 protein has one entry. The table has under 600,000 distinct CDR3 sequences, approximately 16% seen once. The sequenced sample consisted of CD8+ T cells from PBMCs. The receptors were sampled from a human donor in good health (CMV status not recorded). Some clones in this sample may be carry-over from other donors' samples.

The sample holds many counts of this clonotype. This CDR3 reads CASSPLQGIAKNIQYF. The CDR3 coding sequence is TGTGCCAGCAGCCCTCTACAGGGGATAGCCAAAAACATTCAGTACTTC. The chain employs TRBV7-8 and TRBJ2-4, with 7 bases aligning to TRBD1. From germline, CDR1 is SGHVS and CDR2 FQNEAQ. The CDR3 has 16 residues. The junction had 7 bases not matched to a gene; V was cut back by 5 bases and J by 0 bases.

This chain links TRBV28 with TRBJ1-2; TRBD1 aligns across 7 bases. Germline CDR1 is MDHEN and CDR2 is SYDVKM. The CDR3 has 14 amino acids. V was clipped by 3 bases and J by 6 bases; unmatched bases: 7. The CDR3 reads CASSFQTGRDGYTF. CDR3 in DNA: TGTGCCAGCAGTTTCCAGACAGGGAGGGATGGCTACACCTTC.

V is TRBV4-2 and J is TRBJ2-5; 7 bases are a match to TRBD2. From germline, CDR1 is LGHNA and CDR2 YNFKEQ. With V trimmed by 8 bases and J by 4 bases, 13 bases remained unmatched. The CDR3 sequence is 15 residues long. CDR3 protein: CASDDGGGPIETQYF. In nucleotides, the CDR3 is TGTGCCAGCGACGACGGCGGGGGACCCATAGAGACCCAGTACTTC.

This clonotype was observed at least ten times. The chain uses TRBV6-1 and TRBJ1-1, with D unclear. This CDR3 comprises 19 residues. The germline V gene encodes CDR1 MNHNS and CDR2 SASEGT. Deletions cut 0 bases from V and 1 base from J, with 21 bases between. The CDR3: CASSEASSSSGNPNTEAFF. CDR3 nucleotides: TGTGCCAGCAGTGAAGCTTCCTCATCATCTGGGAACCCGAACACTGAAGCTTTCTTT.

A few counts support this clonotype. The chain links TRBV28 to TRBJ2-1, with D unclear. This CDR3 has 14 amino acids. V was cut by 2 bases and J by 7 bases, with 12 bases left in between. Germline loops: CDR1 MDHEN, CDR2 SYDVKM. CDR3 amino acids: CASSLPSNRNEQFF. The DNA for the CDR3 is TGTGCCAGCAGTTTACCCTCTAATCGAAATGAGCAGTTCTTC.

V is TRBV10-1 and J is TRBJ2-1, with D perhaps assigned TRBD1 or TRBD2 (5 bases each). V shed 0 bases and J shed 5 bases, with 17 bases lying between them. The V gene's germline CDR1 is WNHNN and CDR2 SYGVQD (reference sequence). There are 17 residues in the CDR3. DNA for the CDR3: TGCGCCAGCAGTGAGTCTTCAGGGAGCCTCGTAGACAATGAGCAGTTCTTC. Protein: CASSESSGSLVDNEQFF.

This sequence joins TRBV19 and TRBJ2-7; the D is unclear. The V gene's germline CDR1 is LNHDA and CDR2 SQIVND (reference sequence). V lost 2 bases and J 0 bases, leaving 8 bases between the germline ends. CDR3 length: 14 residues. The CDR3 sequence is CASSIKWASYEQYF. CDR3 DNA sequence: TGTGCCAGTAGTATAAAGTGGGCCTCCTACGAGCAGTACTTC.

In its sample, this clonotype was seen many times. The chain recombines TRBV11-3 with TRBJ2-7; unclear D gene. This CDR3 spans 13 amino acids. Germline V CDR1 and CDR2: SGHNT, YENEEA. Trimming took off 0 bases at V and 1 base at J, with 4 bases between the two ends. The DNA for the CDR3 is TGTGCCAGCAGCTTAGATCCTTCCTACGAGCAGTACTTC. It is translated as CASSLDPSYEQYF.

This rearrangement joins TRBV7-2 to TRBJ2-7; the D is unclear. The germline V and J ends were trimmed by 7 bases and 0 bases, with 13 bases remaining between them. This CDR3 has 14 amino acids. Germline V gene lookup returns CDR1 SGHTA and CDR2 FQGNSA. The CDR3 region is CASTSTPGSYEQYF. The CDR3 nucleotides are TGTGCCAGCACTTCGACTCCCGGCTCCTACGAGCAGTACTTC.

This clonotype has only a few counts. The rearrangement uses TRBV15 and TRBJ2-7; D is unresolved. Germline CDR1 LNHNV, CDR2 YYDKDF (reference sequence). This CDR3 contains 14 residues. Trimming left V 2 bases short and J 5 bases short, with 13 bases between. The CDR3 reads CATSRSTGRNEQYF. CDR3 in DNA: TGTGCCACCAGCAGATCAACCGGTAGAAACGAGCAGTACTTC.

The chain couples TRBV19 to TRBJ2-1, with D hard to call. Germline lookup yields CDR1 LNHDA and CDR2 SQIVND (reference sequence). V was trimmed by 0 bases and J by 1 base, leaving 7 bases between them. The CDR3 is 15 amino acids. The CDR3 coding sequence is TGTGCCAGTAGTATAGACACACTATCCTACAATGAGCAGTTCTTC. Amino acid sequence: CASSIDTLSYNEQFF.

Concerning this clonotype: A much bigger clone sits one base away, suggesting this may be a read error. The chain has TRBV14 and TRBJ1-1; possibly TRBD1 for D (5 bases). Germline CDR1 and CDR2: SGHDN and FVKESK. CDR3 length equals 15 residues. The CDR3 DNA is TGTGTCAGCAGTACTAGGGTGACAGCGAACACTGAAGCTTTCTTT. Amino acids: CVSSTRVTANTEAFF.

This clonotype was counted many times. The chain has TRBV28 and TRBJ1-3; D remains unclear. Germline V gene lookup returns CDR1 MDHEN and CDR2 SYDVKM. The V end lost 2 bases, the J end lost 0 bases, and 11 bases lay between the germline ends. CDR3 size: 16 residues. CDR3 region: CASSLAFEGSGNTIYF. Written as DNA, the CDR3 is TGTGCCAGCAGTTTAGCTTTCGAGGGCTCTGGAAACACCATATATTTT.

In this sample, this clonotype turned up many times. The chain has TRBV6-5 and TRBJ2-5, with 9 bases fitting TRBD1. The ends lost 7 bases at V and 0 bases at J; junction bases unmatched: 3. CDR1 and CDR2 from the germline V gene are MNHEY and SVGAGI. The CDR3 spans 14 residues. The CDR3 DNA sequence: TGTGCCAGCAAGAGGACAGGGGACCAAGAGACCCAGTACTTC. It yields the protein CASKRTGDQETQYF.